The next 24 T cell receptor beta chains were all read from a single sample in a study of T cell clonality in common variable immunodeficiency. The assay was immunoSEQ multiplex PCR, and TCRdb's table has in-frame clones only and misses some. Sampling found roughly 32,000 clones, none seen once. The sequencing sample was made of peripheral blood mononuclear cells. The receptor set was obtained from a person between 18 and 75 years old in good health.

Ten or more counts support this clone. The read halts 3 residues ahead of the CDR3 end, with the missing end drawn from the germline J gene. The genes are TRBV28 and TRBJ2-7; D might be TRBD2 (7 bases). V shed 3 bases and J shed 5 bases, with 17 bases lying between them. CDR1 MDHEN and CDR2 SYDVKM come from the germline V gene. This CDR3 spans 15 amino acids. The sequenced part of the CDR3 DNA is TGTGCCAGCAGTTTTGCAGCCCCCGGGGGGCACGAG. It translates to CASSFAAPGGHE. The CDR3 in its entirety is CASSFAAPGGHEQYF.

This clone was seen at least ten times. The CDR3 end lies 3 residues beyond the end of the read and is filled in from the germline J gene. The V and J genes are TRBV13 and TRBJ2-7, with 7 bases lining up with TRBD1. The CDR3 length is 15 residues. CDR1 is PRHDT and CDR2 is FYEKMQ in the germline V gene (reference sequence). The junction had 10 bases not matched to a gene; V was cut back by 5 bases and J by 3 bases. CDR3 region: CASSLKPTGNYEQYF. Incomplete CDR3 DNA: TGTGCCAGCAGCCTAAAACCGACAGGGAACTACGAG.

This clone was detected ten times or more. Coverage ceases 3 residues before the CDR3 finishes, and the germline J gene fills in the end. The rearrangement uses TRBV5-8 and TRBJ2-2, with TRBD1 as a possible D gene (6 bases). Trimming stripped 0 bases from V and 7 bases from J, with 10 bases between. This CDR3 is 14 amino acids long. Germline V gives CDR1 SGHTS, CDR2 YDEGEE. The CDR3 sequence: CASSLGTEGGELFF. The CDR3 bases that were read are TGTGCCAGCAGCTTGGGGACAGAGGGCGGGGAG.

This clone was counted at least ten times. Read sequence stops 3 residues before the CDR3 end, and the germline J gene provides the missing end. The chain links TRBV7-2 to TRBJ2-1; 10 bases fit TRBD2. V lost 0 bases to trimming and J lost 6 bases; unmatched junction nucleotides: 2. Germline CDR1 and CDR2: SGHTA and FQGNSA. The length of the CDR3 is 15 residues. CDR3 DNA, as far as it was read: TGTGCCAGCAGCTTAGCCCGGACTAGCGGCAATGAG. It encodes CASSLARTSGNE. The whole CDR3 sequence is CASSLARTSGNEQFF.

This clone was counted ten times or more. The read is 3 residues too short to cover the CDR3 end, so that end is filled in from the germline J gene. The chain has TRBV28 and TRBJ2-1; the D gene is possibly TRBD2 (5 bases). CDR3 length equals 18 residues. CDR1 MDHEN and CDR2 SYDVKM come from the germline V gene. V dropped 7 bases and J dropped 0 bases, with 22 bases sitting between them. CDR3 region: CASTSPGYSESSYNEQFF. Incomplete CDR3 DNA: TGTGCCAGCACCTCTCCGGGGTATTCTGAAAGCTCCTACAATGAG.

This clone was counted ten times or more. The CDR3 protein is CASSIDLMTDTQYF. The CDR3 bases that were read are TGTGCCAGTAGTATAGATCTAATGACAGATACG. V usage is TRBV19 and J usage is TRBJ2-3; D unclear. Read sequence stops 3 residues before the CDR3 end, and the germline J gene provides the missing end. The CDR3 loop spans 14 amino acids. V was cut by 0 bases and J by 3 bases, with 7 bases left in between. In germline, CDR1 is LNHDA, CDR2 SQIVND (reference sequence).

In this sample, this clone turned up many times. Read sequence stops 3 residues before the CDR3 end, and the germline J gene provides the missing end. This chain uses TRBV10-3 with TRBJ2-1, with a possible D match to TRBD1 (7 bases). The CDR3 is 14 amino acids. Germline V gives CDR1 ENHRY, CDR2 SYGVKD. The ends were cut back, 4 bases at V and 8 bases at J, with 15 bases in the middle. CDR3 protein: CAISGQGGSDEQFF. The CDR3 DNA, read in part, is TGTGCCATCAGTGGGCAGGGGGGAAGTGATGAG.

In its sample, this clone was seen many times. The DNA ends 3 residues before the CDR3 does, and the rest of the CDR3 is filled in from the germline J gene. V and J are TRBV19 and TRBJ1-1; D is unclear. The CDR3 loop spans 14 amino acids. Per germline, CDR1 LNHDA and CDR2 SQIVND (reference sequence). Trimming stripped 3 bases from V and 1 base from J, with 9 bases between. CDR3 amino acids: CASSMTGSNTEAFF. The CDR3 bases that were read are TGTGCCAGTAGTATGACCGGGTCGAACACTGAA. Looking up the rest from reference TRBV19 and TRBJ1-1 gives the full variable domain: DGGITQSPKYLFRKEGQNVTLSCEQNLNHDAMYWYRQDPGQGLRLIYYSQIVNDFQKGDIAEGYSVSREKKESFPLTVTSAQKNPTAFYLCASSMTGSNTEAFFGQGTRLTVV.

This clone was picked up a small number of times. One junction end does not reproduce the germline sequence, and a read error may be involved. The part of the CDR3 DNA that was read is TGTGCCAGTATTTCCCTCCAGGAGACGAACATTGAA. It specifies CASISLQETNIE. The CDR3, in full, reads CASISLQETNIEAFF. The chain employs TRBV19 and TRBJ1-1; D gene unclear. The read ends 3 residues early relative to the CDR3; the germline J gene fills the gap. Germline CDR1 is LNHDA and CDR2 is SQIVND (reference sequence). CDR3 length: 15 residues.

This clone is labeled as medium-sized. With the read ending 3 residues before the CDR3 end, the germline J gene is used to fill in that end. V gene TRBV5-6 combines with J gene TRBJ1-4, with TRBD1 as a possible D gene (5 bases). The CDR3 loop spans 15 amino acids. Between the trimmed V and J ends, which lost 1 base and 2 bases, there was a span of 9 bases. The germline gives CDR1 SGHDT, CDR2 YYEEEE. CDR3 residues: CASSLWGVTNEKLFF. CDR3 bases read: TGTGCCAGCAGCTTGTGGGGCGTGACTAATGAAAAA.

This clone was recorded at least ten times. Read sequence stops 3 residues before the CDR3 end, and the germline J gene provides the missing end. The chain joins TRBV9 to TRBJ2-3; 8 nucleotides match TRBD2. V was clipped by 4 bases and J by 6 bases; unmatched bases: 13. The length of the CDR3 is 16 residues. Germline CDR1 is SGDLS and CDR2 is YYNGEE. The CDR3 DNA, read in part, is TGTGCCAGCAGCCCCTACACGGGAGCGGGAGTGGATACG. Encoded protein: CASSPYTGAGVDT. The whole CDR3 sequence is CASSPYTGAGVDTQYF.

The table lists this clone with many counts. The read stops 3 residues short of the end of the CDR3; the missing end is completed from the germline J gene. The rearrangement joins TRBV18 to TRBJ1-1; D is possibly TRBD1 (5 bases). The CDR3 extends over 13 amino acids. V was shortened by 6 bases and J by 5 bases, with 13 bases between the two germline ends. Germline V gives CDR1 KGHSH, CDR2 LQKENI. Partial CDR3 DNA: TGTGCCAGCTCCACGGGGGGTAGGACTGAA. Translating gives CASSTGGRTE. The whole CDR3 reads CASSTGGRTEAFF.

The table lists this clone with many counts. CDR3 DNA, as far as it was read: TGTGCCAGCGCCAGGGGATACGAG. This gives the protein CASARGYE. The CDR3 reads in full as CASARGYEQYF. The V and J genes are TRBV19 and TRBJ2-7; maybe TRBD1 (6 bases). With the read ending 3 residues before the CDR3 end, the germline J gene is used to fill in that end. V was pared by 9 bases and J by 4 bases, with 10 bases between. The V gene's germline CDR1 is LNHDA and CDR2 SQIVND (reference sequence). This CDR3 is 11 amino acids long.

The table lists this clone with many counts. The CDR3 end is not reached by the read, which stops 3 residues before it; the germline J gene fills it in. The gene calls are TRBV5-1 and TRBJ2-2; weak D call: TRBD2 (5 bases). The CDR3 is 17 residues long. The germline CDR1 and CDR2 sequences are SGHRS and YFSETQ. Incomplete CDR3 DNA: TGCGCCAGCAGCCGCGGACTCGGAGGTTTCACTAATGAAAAG. Protein sequence: CASSRGLGGFTNEK. The CDR3, in full, reads CASSRGLGGFTNEKLFF.

This clone was recorded at least ten times. The read terminates 3 residues before the CDR3 end, so the remaining end is supplied by the germline J gene. This chain connects TRBV18 to TRBJ2-3; TRBD2 matches at 8 bases. The CDR3 covers 13 residues. Germline-derived CDR1 and CDR2 are KGHSH and LQKENI. The CDR3 is CASSKTSVETQYF. The covered CDR3 bases are TGTGCCAGCTCAAAGACTAGCGTAGAGACG. Based on the CDR3 plus reference TRBV18 and TRBJ2-3, the full variable domain is NAGVMQNPRHLVRRRGQEARLRCSPMKGHSHVYWYRQLPEEGLKFMVYLQKENIIDESGMPKERFSAEFPKEGPSILRIQQVVRGDSAAYFCASSKTSVETQYFGPGTRLTVL.

This clone occurred many times. The observed sequence ends 3 residues before the CDR3 terminus, with the missing tail filled in from the germline J gene. V and J are TRBV29-1 and TRBJ2-5, with D maybe TRBD1 (5 bases). CDR3 length: 12 amino acids. From germline, CDR1 is SQVTM and CDR2 ANQGSEA. V shed 3 bases and J shed 5 bases, with 10 bases lying between them. CDR3 DNA (partial): TGCAGCGTTGACGCACCAGGGGAGACC. Its protein product is CSVDAPGET. The entire CDR3 sequence reads CSVDAPGETQYF.

This clone has at least ten counts. The read comes to an end 3 residues before the CDR3 does, leaving the germline J gene to fill in the end. The chain has TRBV19 and TRBJ1-5; 9 bases align to TRBD1. Germline V gene lookup returns CDR1 LNHDA and CDR2 SQIVND (reference sequence). The CDR3 covers 14 residues. V lost 6 bases and J lost 7; bases outside the gene matches: 7. CDR3 protein: CASRETGGEQPQHF. CDR3 bases read: TGTGCCAGTAGGGAAACAGGGGGCGAACAGCCC. Full variable domain (missing parts from reference TRBV19 and TRBJ1-5): DGGITQSPKYLFRKEGQNVTLSCEQNLNHDAMYWYRQDPGQGLRLIYYSQIVNDFQKGDIAEGYSVSREKKESFPLTVTSAQKNPTAFYLCASRETGGEQPQHFGDGTRLSIL.

This clone was counted ten times or more. The CDR3 extends 3 residues past the end of the read, so its final part is completed from the germline J gene. This chain uses TRBV19 with TRBJ1-1; D is ambiguous. V was trimmed by 7 bases and J by 5 bases, leaving 17 bases between them. The CDR3 is 14 residues long. In germline, CDR1 is LNHDA, CDR2 SQIVND (reference sequence). The sequenced part of the CDR3 DNA is TGTGCCAGTATCAGGTCCGCTGAAGGGACTGAA. Translated: CASIRSAEGTE. The complete CDR3 reads CASIRSAEGTEAFF.

This clone has a count of ten or more. The sequence runs out 3 residues before the end of the CDR3; the remainder is reconstructed from the germline J gene. The V gene is TRBV10-3, the J gene TRBJ2-3, with 8 bases fitting TRBD2. The CDR3 runs to 16 residues. Germline V lookup: CDR1 ENHRY, CDR2 SYGVKD. CDR3 in amino acids: CAISEGASGYQETQYF. The sequenced CDR3 bases are TGTGCCATCAGTGAAGGGGCTAGCGGGTACCAAGAGACG.

In its sample, this clone was seen many times. The read terminates 3 residues before the CDR3 end, so the remaining end is supplied by the germline J gene. J is TRBJ2-1 and V is TRBV30, with 8 bases aligning to TRBD2. Germline V gives CDR1 GTSNPN, CDR2 SVGIG (reference sequence). This CDR3 comprises 17 residues. With 8 bases clipped from V and 0 bases from J, the junction kept 15 bases outside the gene matches. CDR3 region: CAGKGLGFASSYNEQFF. Partial CDR3 DNA: TGTGCCGGAAAGGGACTAGGGTTCGCGAGCTCCTACAATGAG.

This clone showed up many times. CDR3 DNA (partial): TGTGCCAGCAGCCTCGGCAGGCCGGAGACC. Its protein is CASSLGRPET. The full CDR3 protein reads CASSLGRPETQYF. The gene calls are TRBV7-2 and TRBJ2-5; D not resolved. The read is 3 residues too short to cover the CDR3 end, so that end is filled in from the germline J gene. The CDR3 is 13 amino acids. Germline V gives CDR1 SGHTA, CDR2 FQGNSA. The V end lost 5 bases, the J end lost 5 bases, and 12 bases lay between the germline ends.

This clone showed up just a few times. A single base separates this from a much larger clone, so it may be a read error. Sequencing ends 3 residues short of the CDR3 end; the germline J gene provides the rest. The rearrangement links TRBV11-3 to TRBJ2-3, with 7 bases lining up with TRBD1. This CDR3 is 13 amino acids long. Germline V gives CDR1 SGHNT, CDR2 YENEEA. The DNA read from the CDR3 is TGTGCCAGCAGCGTGGACAGGATTCAGCCG. Amino acid sequence: CASSVDRIQP. The whole CDR3 protein is CASSVDRIQPQYF.

This clone was picked up many times. The missing CDR3 end, 3 residues past where the read stops, is filled in from the germline J gene. The J gene is TRBJ2-5, the V gene TRBV20-1, with D perhaps TRBD2 (6 bases). Germline lookup yields CDR1 DFQATT and CDR2 SNEGSKA (reference sequence). The CDR3 contains 11 residues. Trimming removed 8 bases from V and 5 bases from J, with 12 bases in between. The CDR3 DNA, read in part, is TGCAGTCTAGCTCGGGGGGAGACC. Encoded protein: CSLARGET. The full CDR3 sequence reads CSLARGETQYF.

On this clone itself: The read ends 3 residues early relative to the CDR3; the germline J gene fills the gap. The chain employs TRBV11-2 and TRBJ1-4; D may be TRBD1 (5 bases). Germline V gene sequence: CDR1 SGHAT, CDR2 FQNNGV. The length of the CDR3 is 14 residues. The CDR3 sequence: CASRTQGSNSPLFF. Partial CDR3 DNA: TGTGCCAGCAGGACGCAGGGCTCCAATTCACCA.